The 12 T cell receptor beta chains below were found in one sample sequenced in a study of cytomegalovirus exposure and HLA in healthy donors. Researchers ran the PCR with 60 Vbeta and 13 Jbeta primers. Some clones are missing from TCRdb's copy, which holds only in-frame ones; the method was immunoSEQ multiplex PCR. The sample carries just under 150,000 clones, approximately 79% recorded once. Sequencing used PBMCs. The receptor set was obtained from a woman in her thirties in good health and CMV-seronegative.

The J gene is TRBJ2-7, the V gene TRBV6-5; 8 bases are a match to TRBD1. CDR3 length: 15 amino acids. The V gene's germline CDR1 is MNHEY and CDR2 SVGAGI. With 2 bases clipped from V and 3 bases from J, the junction kept 6 bases outside the gene matches. The CDR3 nucleotides read TGTGCCAGCAGTTACACCCCCACAGGGGGCTACGAGCAGTACTTC. This sequence encodes CASSYTPTGGYEQYF.

The chain employs TRBV7-2 and TRBJ1-5, with D possibly being TRBD1 (5 bases). Trimming took off 5 bases at V and 7 bases at J, with 12 bases between the two ends. The V gene's germline CDR1 is SGHTA and CDR2 FQGNSA. This CDR3 is built from 13 residues. This chain's CDR3 is CASSPVQGQPQHF. The CDR3 DNA sequence: TGTGCCAGCAGCCCCGTGCAGGGCCAGCCCCAGCATTTT.

On this clone: The junction and the germline gene differ at one end; a read error may be behind it. This chain connects TRBV7-9 to TRBJ2-1, with 8 bases lining up with TRBD1. The CDR3 covers 14 residues. Germline values: CDR1 SEHNR, CDR2 FQNEAQ (reference sequence). The CDR3 nucleotides read TGTTCCAGCAGCTTGGACAGGGCGAGGGATGAGCAGTTCTTC. It specifies CSSSLDRARDEQFF.

The CDR3 loop reads CASSMGHSGNTIYF. The CDR3 coding sequence is TGTGCCAGTAGTATGGGACACTCTGGAAACACCATATATTTT. The chain is built from TRBV19 and TRBJ1-3; D may be TRBD1 (6 bases). The CDR3 is 14 amino acids. Trimming took off 3 bases at V and 0 bases at J, with 6 bases between the two ends. Germline CDR1 is LNHDA and CDR2 is SQIVND (reference sequence).

The genes are TRBV9 and TRBJ2-7; TRBD1 might be the D (6 bases). CDR3 length: 15 residues. V was shortened by 0 bases and J by 2 bases, with 12 bases between the two germline ends. Germline V gene lookup returns CDR1 SGDLS and CDR2 YYNGEE. The CDR3 DNA reads as TGTGCCAGCAGCGTAGAGGACAGCCTAACCTACGAGCAGTACTTC. Translation gives CASSVEDSLTYEQYF.

The chain is built from TRBV27 and TRBJ1-5, with 7 bases identical to TRBD1. The CDR3 is made up of 14 amino acids. The trim removed 6 bases at V and 5 bases at J, leaving 7 bases unmatched. Looked up from germline, CDR1 is MNHEY and CDR2 is SMNVEV (reference sequence). The CDR3 nucleotides are TGTGCCAGCAGCCCGGACAGGTACTATCAGCCCCAGCATTTT. It specifies CASSPDRYYQPQHF.

This chain joins TRBV5-5 and TRBJ1-5, with TRBD1 matching over 8 bases. Germline values: CDR1 SGHKS, CDR2 YYEKEE (reference sequence). V was clipped by 2 bases and J by 0 bases; unmatched bases: 10. The CDR3 covers 18 residues. The CDR3 coding sequence is TGTGCCAGCAGCTTAGACAGGGGCATTCCCTATAGCAATCAGCCCCAGCATTTT. Its protein product is CASSLDRGIPYSNQPQHF. The complete variable domain, with remaining parts taken from reference TRBV5-5 and TRBJ1-5, reads DAGVTQSPTHLIKTRGQQVTLRCSPISGHKSVSWYQQVLGQGPQFIFQYYEKEERGRGNFPDRFSARQFPNYSSELNVNALLLGDSALYLCASSLDRGIPYSNQPQHFGDGTRLSIL.

This chain links TRBV4-1 with TRBJ1-6; weak D call: TRBD1 (5 bases). V was pared by 0 bases and J by 10 bases, with 13 bases between. The CDR3 runs to 15 residues. Germline V CDR1 and CDR2: MGHRA, YSYEKL. The CDR3 bases are TGCGCCAGCAGCCAAGATCTGGGACTCGGATCACCCCTCCACTTT. It yields the protein CASSQDLGLGSPLHF.

CDR3 sequence (DNA): TGTGCCAGCAGCAAGGACAGGGACGAGCAGTACTTC. Translation: CASSKDRDEQYF. The chain recombines TRBV7-9 with TRBJ2-7; 8 positions agree with TRBD1. CDR3 length: 12 amino acids. The ends lost 5 bases at V and 5 bases at J; junction bases unmatched: 2. Germline CDR1 reads SEHNR; CDR2 reads FQNEAQ (reference sequence).

The V gene is TRBV19, the J gene TRBJ1-1; D perhaps matches TRBD1 (5 bases). This CDR3 is built from 11 residues. The germline V and J ends were trimmed by 5 bases and 8 bases, with 9 bases remaining between them. The germline gives CDR1 LNHDA, CDR2 SQIVND (reference sequence). Written as DNA, the CDR3 is TGTGCCAGTAGTCTGACAGACGAAGCTTTCTTT. Protein: CASSLTDEAFF.

The V and J genes are TRBV4-3 and TRBJ2-3; D possibly corresponds to TRBD2 (5 bases). The CDR3 covers 15 residues. Germline V gives CDR1 LGHNA, CDR2 YSLEER. V lost 0 bases to trimming and J lost 1 base, with 8 bases between them. The CDR3 DNA reads as TGCGCCAGCAGCCAAGACCGGGGTGGCACAGATACGCAGTATTTT. Amino acid sequence: CASSQDRGGTDTQYF.

At least ten counts were recorded for this clone. The chain combines TRBV2 with TRBJ2-7; a possible D gene is TRBD1 (6 bases). V lost 7 bases and J 2 bases, leaving 9 bases between the germline ends. The CDR3 covers 12 residues. Germline-derived CDR1 and CDR2 are SNHLY and FYNNEI. CDR3 region: CASKQGTYEQYF. In nucleotides, the CDR3 is TGTGCCAGCAAACAGGGAACCTACGAGCAGTACTTC.